This is a list of T cell receptor beta chains from one sample in a study of Ad26.COV2.S vaccination and SARS-CoV-2 variants. Sequencing used immunoSEQ multiplex PCR; TCRdb keeps in-frame clones, though not all of them. The table records about 350,000 clones, roughly 90% of them present only once. The sample consisted of peripheral blood, taken in a trial of Ad26.COV2.S vaccine versus placebo. These receptors all stem from a person aged 18-65 years who received the Ad26.COV2.S COVID-19 vaccine or a placebo. Each CDR3 is given with its conserved first and last residue. D genes are given only for firm matches. Rows may omit the clone size; those that give it use once, few, many or a size class.

j_gene: TRBJ1-5; abundance: -; d_gene: -; v_gene: TRBV18; CDR3aa: CASSPQTYQPQHF; CDR3nt: TGTGCCAGCTCACCCCAGACCTACCAGCCCCAGCATTTT
j_gene: TRBJ1-1; abundance: -; d_gene: -; v_gene: TRBV28; CDR3aa: CASPPTGTKNTEAFF; CDR3nt: TGTGCCAGTCCTCCCACCGGGACAAAGAACACTGAAGCTTTCTTT
j_gene: TRBJ2-4; abundance: -; d_gene: -; v_gene: TRBV30; CDR3aa: CACRGVGKNIQYF; CDR3nt: TGTGCCTGCAGAGGGGTGGGCAAAAACATTCAGTACTTC
j_gene: TRBJ1-2; abundance: -; d_gene: TRBD1; v_gene: TRBV3-1/TRBV3-2; CDR3aa: CASSPRDSYGYTF; CDR3nt: TGTGCCAGCAGCCCCAGGGACAGCTATGGCTACACCTTC
j_gene: TRBJ2-7; abundance: -; d_gene: TRBD2; v_gene: TRBV5-4; CDR3aa: CASSAGPSSGGHEQYF; CDR3nt: TGTGCCAGCAGCGCGGGTCCGTCTAGCGGGGGCCACGAGCAGTACTTC
j_gene: TRBJ1-5; abundance: few; d_gene: -; v_gene: TRBV5-1; CDR3aa: CASSPEGGSNQPQHF; CDR3nt: TGCGCCAGCAGCCCTGAAGGGGGGAGCAATCAGCCCCAGCATTTT
j_gene: TRBJ2-4; abundance: -; d_gene: -; v_gene: TRBV9; CDR3aa: CASSVEARSQGGNIQYF; CDR3nt: TGTGCCAGCAGCGTAGAGGCCCGGTCCCAAGGGGGAAACATTCAGTACTTC
j_gene: TRBJ2-7; abundance: -; d_gene: -; v_gene: TRBV10-2; CDR3aa: CASSETYEQYF; CDR3nt: TGCGCCAGCAGTGAGACCTACGAGCAGTACTTC
j_gene: TRBJ2-1; abundance: -; d_gene: -; v_gene: TRBV6-5; CDR3aa: CASTGDTYNEQFF; CDR3nt: TGTGCCAGTACCGGCGACACTTACAATGAGCAGTTCTTC
j_gene: TRBJ2-3; abundance: -; d_gene: -; v_gene: TRBV9; CDR3aa: CASSVAGLTTDTQYF; CDR3nt: TGTGCCAGCAGCGTAGCGGGACTGACGACAGATACGCAGTATTTT
j_gene: TRBJ1-2; abundance: -; d_gene: -; v_gene: TRBV28; CDR3aa: CASSLLIKEQVAF; CDR3nt: TGTGCCAGCAGTTTGCTAATAAAGGAACAGGTCGCCTTC
j_gene: TRBJ2-1; abundance: -; d_gene: TRBD2; v_gene: TRBV28; CDR3aa: CASSLAGGAYNEQFF; CDR3nt: TGTGCCAGCTCGCTAGCGGGAGGGGCCTACAATGAGCAGTTCTTC
j_gene: TRBJ2-4; abundance: -; d_gene: -; v_gene: TRBV27; CDR3aa: CASSFGGSKNIQYF; CDR3nt: TGTGCCAGCAGTTTCGGGGGCTCCAAAAACATTCAGTACTTC
j_gene: TRBJ1-4; abundance: -; d_gene: -; v_gene: TRBV6-5; CDR3aa: CASSRLATNEKLFF; CDR3nt: TGTGCCAGCAGTCGGCTTGCAACTAATGAAAAACTGTTTTTT
j_gene: TRBJ2-1; abundance: -; d_gene: TRBD2; v_gene: TRBV24-1; CDR3aa: CATSDFLADYNEQFF; CDR3nt: TGTGCCACCAGTGATTTCCTAGCGGATTACAATGAGCAGTTCTTC
j_gene: TRBJ2-2; abundance: -; d_gene: TRBD2; v_gene: TRBV28; CDR3aa: CASIAQPGLAGGTGELFF; CDR3nt: TGTGCCAGCATCGCTCAACCGGGACTAGCGGGGGGGACCGGGGAGCTGTTTTTT
j_gene: TRBJ1-3; abundance: -; d_gene: TRBD1; v_gene: TRBV19; CDR3aa: CASRFLRQGVSGNTIYF; CDR3nt: TGTGCCAGTAGATTTCTACGACAGGGCGTCTCTGGAAACACCATATATTTT
j_gene: TRBJ2-1; abundance: once; d_gene: -; v_gene: TRBV7-9; CDR3aa: CASIGGLYNEQFF; CDR3nt: TGTGCCAGCATTGGGGGACTTTACAATGAGCAGTTCTTC
j_gene: TRBJ2-3; abundance: -; d_gene: -; v_gene: TRBV3-1/TRBV3-2; CDR3aa: CASSQGTRGSSTDTQYF; CDR3nt: TGTGCCAGCAGCCAAGGGACCAGGGGCTCTAGCACAGATACGCAGTATTTT
j_gene: TRBJ1-3; abundance: -; d_gene: TRBD1; v_gene: TRBV7-2; CDR3aa: CASSTRQGSTIYF; CDR3nt: TGTGCCAGCAGCACACGACAGGGAAGCACCATATATTTT
j_gene: TRBJ2-7; abundance: -; d_gene: -; v_gene: TRBV20-1; CDR3aa: CSASEVRELYEQYF; CDR3nt: TGCAGTGCTAGTGAGGTCAGGGAACTCTACGAGCAGTACTTC
j_gene: TRBJ2-1; abundance: -; d_gene: TRBD2; v_gene: TRBV11-2; CDR3aa: CASTPGTSGSDEQFF; CDR3nt: TGTGCCAGCACTCCCGGGACTAGCGGGTCTGATGAGCAGTTCTTC
j_gene: TRBJ1-5; abundance: -; d_gene: -; v_gene: TRBV19; CDR3aa: CASMFRGQPQHF; CDR3nt: TGTGCCAGTATGTTCCGGGGGCAGCCCCAGCATTTT
j_gene: TRBJ2-5; abundance: -; d_gene: TRBD2; v_gene: TRBV4-2; CDR3aa: CASSSSRTSGGEETQYF; CDR3nt: TGTGCCAGCAGCTCTTCTAGGACTAGCGGGGGGGAAGAGACCCAGTACTTC
j_gene: TRBJ1-5; abundance: -; d_gene: -; v_gene: TRBV7-9; CDR3aa: CASSPSRGNNQPQHF; CDR3nt: TGTGCCAGCAGCCCTTCGAGGGGGAATAATCAGCCCCAGCATTTT
j_gene: TRBJ2-5; abundance: -; d_gene: TRBD2; v_gene: TRBV19; CDR3aa: CASRRSTDGGRARETQYF; CDR3nt: TGTGCCAGTAGGCGATCGACAGACGGCGGGAGGGCCCGGGAGACCCAGTACTTC
j_gene: TRBJ2-7; abundance: -; d_gene: -; v_gene: TRBV12-3/TRBV12-4; CDR3aa: CASSLGLLYEQYF; CDR3nt: TGTGCCAGCAGTTTAGGTCTACTCTACGAGCAGTACTTC
j_gene: TRBJ2-3; abundance: -; d_gene: TRBD1; v_gene: TRBV5-8; CDR3aa: CASSLKRGQGTDTQYF; CDR3nt: TGTGCCAGCAGCTTGAAGCGCGGACAGGGGACAGATACGCAGTATTTT
j_gene: TRBJ1-6; abundance: -; d_gene: -; v_gene: TRBV6-6; CDR3aa: CASSLTADNSPLHF; CDR3nt: TGTGCCAGCAGTTTGACAGCGGACAATTCACCCCTCCACTTT
j_gene: TRBJ1-4; abundance: -; d_gene: TRBD1; v_gene: TRBV11-2; CDR3aa: CASSLATGGRTNEKLFF; CDR3nt: TGTGCCAGCAGCTTAGCGACAGGGGGCAGAACTAATGAAAAACTGTTTTTT
j_gene: TRBJ1-6; abundance: -; d_gene: TRBD1; v_gene: TRBV6-5; CDR3aa: CASSFGQGGYWTLHF; CDR3nt: TGTGCCAGCAGTTTCGGACAGGGGGGATATTGGACCCTCCACTTT
j_gene: TRBJ2-1; abundance: once; d_gene: TRBD1; v_gene: TRBV18; CDR3aa: CASSPGTGVNEQFF; CDR3nt: TGTGCCAGCTCACCAGGGACAGGGGTGAATGAGCAGTTCTTC
j_gene: TRBJ2-7; abundance: -; d_gene: -; v_gene: TRBV10-3; CDR3aa: CAISESRGHEQYF; CDR3nt: TGTGCCATCAGTGAGTCAAGGGGCCACGAGCAGTACTTC
j_gene: TRBJ1-5; abundance: -; d_gene: -; v_gene: TRBV6-5; CDR3aa: CASSWDSDQPQHF; CDR3nt: TGTGCCAGCAGTTGGGATTCCGATCAGCCCCAGCATTTT
j_gene: TRBJ1-2; abundance: -; d_gene: -; v_gene: TRBV7-2; CDR3aa: CASSSYYRTDYNYGYTF; CDR3nt: TGTGCCAGCAGCTCTTACTACAGGACTGACTACAACTATGGCTACACCTTC
j_gene: TRBJ2-6; abundance: once; d_gene: -; v_gene: TRBV7-9; CDR3aa: CASSLYQSAGSGANVLTF; CDR3nt: TGTGCCAGCAGCTTATATCAGTCAGCAGGCTCTGGGGCCAACGTCCTGACTTTC
j_gene: TRBJ1-3; abundance: -; d_gene: TRBD1; v_gene: TRBV28; CDR3aa: CASTPGTGAGNTIYF; CDR3nt: TGTGCCAGCACCCCCGGGACAGGGGCTGGAAACACCATATATTTT